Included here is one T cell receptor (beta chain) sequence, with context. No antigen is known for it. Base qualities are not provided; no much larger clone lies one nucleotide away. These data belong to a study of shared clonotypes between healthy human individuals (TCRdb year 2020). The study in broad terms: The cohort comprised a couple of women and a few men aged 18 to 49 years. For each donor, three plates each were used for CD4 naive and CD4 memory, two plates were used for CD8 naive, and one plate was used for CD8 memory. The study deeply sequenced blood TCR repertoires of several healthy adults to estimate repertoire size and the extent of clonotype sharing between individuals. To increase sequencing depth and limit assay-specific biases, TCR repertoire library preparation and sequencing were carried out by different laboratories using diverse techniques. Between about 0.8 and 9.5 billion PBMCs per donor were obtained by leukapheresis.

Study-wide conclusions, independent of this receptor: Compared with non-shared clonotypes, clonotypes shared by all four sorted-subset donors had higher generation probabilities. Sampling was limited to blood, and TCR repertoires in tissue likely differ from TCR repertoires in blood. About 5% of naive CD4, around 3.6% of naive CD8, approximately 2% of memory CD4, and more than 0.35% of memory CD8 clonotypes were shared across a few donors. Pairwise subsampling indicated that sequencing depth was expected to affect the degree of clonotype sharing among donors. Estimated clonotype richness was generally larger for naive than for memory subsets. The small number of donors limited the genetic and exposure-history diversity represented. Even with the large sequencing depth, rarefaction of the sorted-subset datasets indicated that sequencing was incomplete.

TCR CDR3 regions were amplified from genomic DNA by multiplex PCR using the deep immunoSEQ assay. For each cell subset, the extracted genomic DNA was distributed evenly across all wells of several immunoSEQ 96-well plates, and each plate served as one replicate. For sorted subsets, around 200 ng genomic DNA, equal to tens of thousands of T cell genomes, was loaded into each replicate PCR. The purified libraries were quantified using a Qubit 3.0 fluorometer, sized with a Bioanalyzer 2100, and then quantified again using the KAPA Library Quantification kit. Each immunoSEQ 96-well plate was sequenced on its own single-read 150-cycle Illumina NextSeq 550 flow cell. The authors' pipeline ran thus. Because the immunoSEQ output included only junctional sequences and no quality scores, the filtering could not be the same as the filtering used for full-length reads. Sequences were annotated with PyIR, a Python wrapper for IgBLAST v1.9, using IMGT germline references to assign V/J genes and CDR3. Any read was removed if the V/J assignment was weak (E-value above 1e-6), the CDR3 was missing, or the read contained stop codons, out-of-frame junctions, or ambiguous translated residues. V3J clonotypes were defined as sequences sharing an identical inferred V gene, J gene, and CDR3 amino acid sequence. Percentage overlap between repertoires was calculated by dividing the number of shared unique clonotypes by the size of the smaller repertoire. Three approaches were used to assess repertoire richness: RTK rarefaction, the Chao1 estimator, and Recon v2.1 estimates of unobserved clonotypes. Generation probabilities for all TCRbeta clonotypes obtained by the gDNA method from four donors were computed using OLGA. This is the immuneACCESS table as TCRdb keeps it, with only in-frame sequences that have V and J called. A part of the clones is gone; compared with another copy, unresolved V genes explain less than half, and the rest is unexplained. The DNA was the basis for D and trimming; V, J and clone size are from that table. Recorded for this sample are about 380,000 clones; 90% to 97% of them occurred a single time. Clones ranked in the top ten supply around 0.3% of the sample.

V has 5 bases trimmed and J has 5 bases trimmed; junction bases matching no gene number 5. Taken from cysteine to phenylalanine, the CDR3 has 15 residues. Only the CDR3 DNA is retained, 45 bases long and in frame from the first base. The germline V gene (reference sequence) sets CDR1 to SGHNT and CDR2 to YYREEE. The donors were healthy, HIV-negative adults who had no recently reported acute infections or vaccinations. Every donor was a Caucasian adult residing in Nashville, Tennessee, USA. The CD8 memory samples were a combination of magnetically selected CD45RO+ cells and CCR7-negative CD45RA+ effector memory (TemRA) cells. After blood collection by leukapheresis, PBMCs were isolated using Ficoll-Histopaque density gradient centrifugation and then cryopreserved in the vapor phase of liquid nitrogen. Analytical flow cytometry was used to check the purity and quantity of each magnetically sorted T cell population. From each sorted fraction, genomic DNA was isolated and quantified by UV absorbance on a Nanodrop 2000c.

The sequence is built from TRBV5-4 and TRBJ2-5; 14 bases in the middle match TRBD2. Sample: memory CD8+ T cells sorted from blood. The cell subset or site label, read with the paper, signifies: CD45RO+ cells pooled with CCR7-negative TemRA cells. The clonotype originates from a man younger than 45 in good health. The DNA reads TGTGCCAGCAGGGGGGGACTAGCGGGAGAGGAGACCCAGTACTTC. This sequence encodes CASRGGLAGEETQYF.